Listed here are 9 T cell receptor beta chains from one sample, sequenced in a study of T cell responses to AZD1222 COVID-19 vaccine. Assay: immunoSEQ multiplex PCR; the TCRdb copy retains only in-frame clones and omits some. Altogether 96,000 or so clones are present, roughly 90% being singletons, with the ten largest covering roughly 24%. The sample was peripheral blood, taken on day 0 of AZD1222 vaccination. The receptors stem from an adult in good health.

The chain has TRBV19 and TRBJ1-2, with a tentative D call TRBD1 (6 bases). There are 14 residues in the CDR3. With 5 bases removed from V and 1 base from J, the gap between germline ends came to 11 bases. Germline V CDR1 and CDR2: LNHDA, SQIVND (reference sequence). The chain's CDR3 is CASSLGAFNYGYTF. The CDR3 DNA sequence: TGTGCCAGTAGTTTGGGGGCCTTTAACTATGGCTACACCTTC. Complete variable domain (other parts from reference TRBV19 and TRBJ1-2): DGGITQSPKYLFRKEGQNVTLSCEQNLNHDAMYWYRQDPGQGLRLIYYSQIVNDFQKGDIAEGYSVSREKKESFPLTVTSAQKNPTAFYLCASSLGAFNYGYTFGSGTRLTVV.

The chain recombines TRBV6-4 with TRBJ2-1; D ambiguous. Germline V gene data show CDR1 as MRHNA and CDR2 as SNTAGT. This CDR3 comprises 12 residues. V was cut by 10 bases and J by 4 bases, with 11 bases left in between. CDR3 DNA: TGTGCCAATCGGAGAGAATACAATGAGCAGTTCTTC. It encodes CANRREYNEQFF.

The chain employs TRBV19 and TRBJ1-6; 7 nucleotides agree with TRBD1. CDR3 length: 14 amino acids. Germline V gives CDR1 LNHDA, CDR2 SQIVND (reference sequence). The V gene end was trimmed by 7 bases and the J gene end by 10 bases; junction bases not matched to a gene: 10. Here the CDR3 reads CASNDREQESPLHF. The DNA of the CDR3 is TGTGCCAGTAATGACAGGGAGCAAGAATCACCCCTCCACTTT.

The gene calls are TRBV19 and TRBJ2-3, with 14 bases fitting TRBD2. J gave up 4 bases and V 4 bases, and 4 bases lay outside the gene matches. Per the germline V gene, CDR1 is LNHDA and CDR2 is SQIVND (reference sequence). This CDR3 spans 16 amino acids. The CDR3 sequence: CASSTGTSGRADTQYF. The CDR3 region has the DNA TGTGCCAGTAGTACTGGGACTAGCGGGAGAGCAGATACGCAGTATTTT.

This sequence joins TRBV24-1 and TRBJ1-5; 11 bases map to TRBD1. Germline loops: CDR1 KGHDR, CDR2 SFDVKD. Trimming at V came to 4 bases and at J to 8 bases, leaving 9 bases not matched to a gene. The CDR3 consists of 16 residues. Written as DNA, the CDR3 is TGTGCCACCAGTGACGCAGGGACAGGGGGTATGGAGCCCCAGCATTTT. Protein: CATSDAGTGGMEPQHF.

The chain joins TRBV7-9 to TRBJ1-1; a possible D gene is TRBD1 (6 bases). CDR1 and CDR2 from the germline V gene are SEHNR and FQNEAQ (reference sequence). Trimming shortened V by 7 bases and J by 10 bases, and 16 bases separated the two germline ends. The CDR3 runs to 12 residues. DNA of the CDR3: TGTGCCAGCACACGAGATGACAGGACAGCTTTCTTT. This encodes CASTRDDRTAFF.

V and J are TRBV11-2 and TRBJ1-4; D gene unclear. Germline values: CDR1 SGHAT, CDR2 FQNNGV. CDR3 length: 15 residues. V lost 3 bases to trimming and J lost 4 bases, with 12 bases between them. The CDR3 DNA follows: TGTGCCAGCAGCTTCAACGCAGGCATTAATGAAAAACTGTTTTTT. Its protein is CASSFNAGINEKLFF. The full variable domain, completed using reference TRBV11-2 and TRBJ1-4, is EAGVAQSPRYKIIEKRQSVAFWCNPISGHATLYWYQQILGQGPKLLIQFQNNGVVDDSQLPKDRFSAERLKGVDSTLKIQPAKLEDSAVYLCASSFNAGINEKLFFGSGTQLSVL.

The chain employs TRBV5-1 and TRBJ2-3; no firm D call. The CDR3 contains 15 residues. Trimming removed 4 bases at V and 0 bases at J, with 12 bases between. Germline CDR1 reads SGHRS; CDR2 reads YFSETQ. CDR3 coding DNA: TGCGCCAGCAGCCCGCTGACTTCTAGCACAGATACGCAGTATTTT. Translated, it gives CASSPLTSSTDTQYF. The full variable domain, completed using reference TRBV5-1 and TRBJ2-3, is KAGVTQTPRYLIKTRGQQVTLSCSPISGHRSVSWYQQTPGQGLQFLFEYFSETQRNKGNFPGRFSGRQFSNSRSEMNVSTLELGDSALYLCASSPLTSSTDTQYFGPGTRLTVL.

The genes are TRBV12-3 or TRBV12-4 and TRBJ2-2, with D unresolved. Trimming took 5 bases from V and 5 from J, leaving 3 bases between them. This CDR3 comprises 11 residues. The CDR3 coding sequence is TGTGCCAGCAGTCGAACCGGGGAGCTGTTTTTT. As protein: CASSRTGELFF.